This passage covers 19 T cell receptor beta chains from one sample sequenced in a study of beta chain features in type 1 diabetes. The isolated RNA, all of it, was reverse transcribed, so expressed TCRB transcripts were what got sequenced. Produced via immunoSEQ multiplex PCR; TCRdb's table is partial and in-frame only. The repertoire holds tens of thousands of clones, with around a third as singletons. Sequencing input: stem cell memory CD4+ T cells from blood. The receptor set was obtained from a woman between 18 and 29 years old in good health.

The gene calls are TRBV7-2 and TRBJ2-1, with 11 bases lining up with TRBD2. Germline values: CDR1 SGHTA, CDR2 FQGNSA. V was pared by 3 bases and J by 1 base, with 8 bases of the junction left unmatched. The CDR3 spans 18 residues. This CDR3 reads CASSFSGGAGGSYNEQFF. The CDR3 coding sequence is TGTGCCAGCAGCTTTAGCGGGGGGGCCGGGGGATCCTACAATGAGCAGTTCTTC.

The rearrangement links TRBV2 to TRBJ2-1; 8 bases are shared with TRBD2. CDR1 and CDR2 (germline): SNHLY, FYNNEI. The CDR3 runs 15 residues. J was trimmed by 0 bases and V by 4 bases; bases with no gene match: 2. CDR3 DNA sequence: TGTGCCAGCAGTGTCAGCGGGAGCTCCTACAATGAGCAGTTCTTC. It is translated as CASSVSGSSYNEQFF.

This clone occurred a few times. CDR3 loop: CASSPDSSNQPQHF. CDR3 bases: TGTGCCAGCAGCCCTGACAGTAGCAATCAGCCCCAGCATTTT. The V gene is TRBV7-9, the J gene TRBJ1-5, with D tentatively TRBD1 (5 bases). The germline V gene encodes CDR1 SEHNR and CDR2 FQNEAQ (reference sequence). Trimming left V 5 bases short and J 0 bases short, with 8 bases between. The CDR3 is 14 amino acids.

The chain has TRBV2 and TRBJ1-1, with TRBD1 matching 9 bases. The germline V gene encodes CDR1 SNHLY and CDR2 FYNNEI. The CDR3 runs 13 residues. V shed 8 bases, J shed 5 bases, and the junction held 6 bases outside the gene matches. CDR3 loop: CASWGQGGTEAFF. Here the CDR3 DNA reads TGTGCCAGCTGGGGACAGGGAGGAACTGAAGCTTTCTTT. The whole variable domain, filled in from reference TRBV2 and TRBJ1-1, reads EPEVTQTPSHQVTQMGQEVILRCVPISNHLYFYWYRQILGQKVEFLVSFYNNEISEKSEIFDDQFSVERPDGSNFTLKIRSTKLEDSAMYFCASWGQGGTEAFFGQGTRLTVV.

This clone was counted between two and nine times. The chain couples TRBV2 to TRBJ1-2; perhaps TRBD1 as D (5 bases). The CDR3 length is 12 residues. Germline CDR1 is SNHLY and CDR2 is FYNNEI. V was cut by 6 bases and J by 4 bases, with 9 bases left in between. CDR3 protein: CASRGQGYGYTF. The CDR3, as DNA: TGTGCCAGCAGGGGGCAAGGCTATGGCTACACCTTC. The variable domain in full, completed from reference TRBV2 and TRBJ1-2, reads EPEVTQTPSHQVTQMGQEVILRCVPISNHLYFYWYRQILGQKVEFLVSFYNNEISEKSEIFDDQFSVERPDGSNFTLKIRSTKLEDSAMYFCASRGQGYGYTFGSGTRLTVV.

The V call is TRBV5-1, the J call TRBJ2-1; 8 nucleotides agree with TRBD2. From germline, CDR1 is SGHRS and CDR2 YFSETQ. The junction had 6 bases not matched to a gene; V was cut back by 5 bases and J by 14 bases. CDR3 length: 11 residues. Here the CDR3 reads CASRAGLGEFF. CDR3 nucleotides: TGCGCCAGCAGAGCGGGACTAGGGGAGTTCTTC. Variable domain in full (rest from reference TRBV5-1 and TRBJ2-1): KAGVTQTPRYLIKTRGQQVTLSCSPISGHRSVSWYQQTPGQGLQFLFEYFSETQRNKGNFPGRFSGRQFSNSRSEMNVSTLELGDSALYLCASRAGLGEFFGPGTRLTVL.

Concerning this clone itself: One end of the junction is discordant with germline, which a read error may explain. V is TRBV5-5 and J is TRBJ2-5, with 11 nucleotides matching TRBD1. Germline V gene lookup returns CDR1 SGHKS and CDR2 YYEKEE (reference sequence). CDR3 length equals 14 residues. CDR3 coding DNA: TGTGCCAGCAGATTGGGACAGGGGGAAGAGACCCAGTACTTC. Amino acids: CASRLGQGEETQYF. Looking up the rest from reference TRBV5-5 and TRBJ2-5 gives the full variable domain: DAGVTQSPTHLIKTRGQQVTLRCSPISGHKSVSWYQQVLGQGPQFIFQYYEKEERGRGNFPDRFSARQFPNYSSELNVNALLLGDSALYLCASRLGQGEETQYFGPGTRLLVL.

The V gene is TRBV11-2, the J gene TRBJ2-5, with 8 bases fitting TRBD1. V gave up 1 base and J gave up 1 base; unmatched junction bases: 2. The CDR3 runs 15 residues. Germline V CDR1 and CDR2: SGHAT, FQNNGV. The CDR3 loop reads CASSLGTGFQETQYF. DNA for the CDR3: TGTGCCAGCAGCTTAGGGACAGGGTTCCAAGAGACCCAGTACTTC.

The J gene is TRBJ1-1, the V gene TRBV10-3; a possible D gene is TRBD1 (6 bases). CDR1 ENHRY and CDR2 SYGVKD come from the germline V gene. Trimming took 3 bases from V and 11 from J, leaving 13 bases between them. This CDR3 has 12 amino acids. CDR3 amino acids: CAISDYTGKAFF. CDR3 bases: TGTGCCATCAGTGACTACACAGGGAAGGCTTTCTTT.

This clone was detected a few times. The genes are TRBV5-1 and TRBJ2-2, with D maybe TRBD1 (5 bases). The CDR3 runs 15 residues. Trimming took 0 bases from V and 5 from J, leaving 11 bases between them. Germline V gene lookup returns CDR1 SGHRS and CDR2 YFSETQ. CDR3 residues: CASSLDRGWTGELFF. Written as DNA, the CDR3 is TGCGCCAGCAGCTTGGATAGGGGTTGGACCGGGGAGCTGTTTTTT.

This clone was seen more than once but under ten times. The chain uses TRBV2 and TRBJ2-2, with 7 bases fitting TRBD2. After removal of 4 bases from V and 6 bases from J, the junction contained 8 bases not matched to a gene. The CDR3 has 15 amino acids. In germline, CDR1 is SNHLY, CDR2 FYNNEI. The CDR3 here is CASSGPAGRAGELFF. In DNA, the CDR3 is TGTGCCAGCAGTGGTCCAGCGGGAAGGGCCGGGGAGCTGTTTTTT. Together with reference TRBV2 and TRBJ2-2, the CDR3 gives the full variable domain: EPEVTQTPSHQVTQMGQEVILRCVPISNHLYFYWYRQILGQKVEFLVSFYNNEISEKSEIFDDQFSVERPDGSNFTLKIRSTKLEDSAMYFCASSGPAGRAGELFFGEGSRLTVL.

This rearrangement joins TRBV2 to TRBJ2-1; 8 bases map to TRBD2. V was pared by 7 bases and J by 7 bases, with 9 bases of the junction left unmatched. This CDR3 contains 14 residues. From germline, CDR1 is SNHLY and CDR2 FYNNEI. CDR3 nucleotides: TGTGCCAGCAAGAAGCGGGGGATAGAGAATGAGCAGTTCTTC. It encodes CASKKRGIENEQFF.

A few counts support this clone. The chain recombines TRBV11-2 with TRBJ1-1; D possibly corresponds to TRBD1 (5 bases). The CDR3 runs to 13 residues. The V end was cut by 6 bases, the J end by 5 bases, with 13 bases between. Germline V lookup: CDR1 SGHAT, CDR2 FQNNGV. CDR3 DNA sequence: TGTGCCAGCAGGGCGGGGGGAAGAACTGAAGCTTTCTTT. It codes for CASRAGGRTEAFF. The full variable domain, in which reference TRBV11-2 and TRBJ1-1 provide the parts outside the CDR3, is EAGVAQSPRYKIIEKRQSVAFWCNPISGHATLYWYQQILGQGPKLLIQFQNNGVVDDSQLPKDRFSAERLKGVDSTLKIQPAKLEDSAVYLCASRAGGRTEAFFGQGTRLTVV.

The chain links TRBV11-3 to TRBJ2-7; perhaps TRBD2 as D (5 bases). Germline CDR1 and CDR2: SGHNT and YENEEA. V was clipped by 1 base and J by 5 bases, with 12 bases between them. The CDR3 length is 14 residues. Here the CDR3 reads CASSLGWEPHEQYF. Here the CDR3 DNA reads TGTGCCAGCAGCTTAGGTTGGGAGCCGCACGAGCAGTACTTC.

The chain uses TRBV5-1 and TRBJ2-5, with 7 nucleotides matching TRBD2. Germline V lookup: CDR1 SGHRS, CDR2 YFSETQ. V shed 6 bases and J 2 bases; nucleotides not matched to a gene: 10. The CDR3 covers 15 residues. The CDR3 nucleotides are TGCGCCAGCACAGGCGGGAGACCGGTTCAAGAGACCCAGTACTTC. Amino acid sequence: CASTGGRPVQETQYF.

This chain joins TRBV5-1 and TRBJ2-3; TRBD1 is a possible D gene (6 bases). Germline-derived CDR1 and CDR2 are SGHRS and YFSETQ. V was clipped by 3 bases and J by 2 bases, with 10 bases between them. The CDR3 sequence is 14 residues long. The DNA for the CDR3 is TGCGCCAGCAGCTACGGACAGAACACAGATACGCAGTATTTT. Its protein product is CASSYGQNTDTQYF.

This clone appeared a few times. This chain links TRBV30 with TRBJ2-5; possibly TRBD2 for D (6 bases). Germline loops: CDR1 GTSNPN, CDR2 SVGIG (reference sequence). V lost 0 bases to trimming and J lost 3 bases, with 11 bases between them. The CDR3 spans 14 residues. The CDR3 nucleotides read TGTGCCTGGAGTGTCCCTTGGAGGGAAGAGACCCAGTACTTC. Its protein is CAWSVPWREETQYF.

The J gene is TRBJ1-5, the V gene TRBV21-1; the table's D gene call, TRBD1, was not cross checked with the DNA. TRBV21-1 is given as a pseudogene. This CDR3 is built from 16 residues. The DNA for the CDR3 is TGTGCCAGCAGCACCCGGACAGGGAAGGGTCAACAGCCCCAGCATTTT. It codes for CASSTRTGKGQQPQHF.

This clone was seen repeatedly, ten times or more. CDR3: CASSSQGNQPQHF. DNA for the CDR3: TGTGCCAGCAGCTCACAGGGAAATCAGCCCCAGCATTTT. The chain recombines TRBV7-9 with TRBJ1-5, with D possibly matching TRBD1 (6 bases). CDR1 and CDR2 from the germline V gene are SEHNR and FQNEAQ (reference sequence). This CDR3 is built from 13 residues. The V and J ends lost 4 bases and 4 bases respectively, with 8 bases between them.